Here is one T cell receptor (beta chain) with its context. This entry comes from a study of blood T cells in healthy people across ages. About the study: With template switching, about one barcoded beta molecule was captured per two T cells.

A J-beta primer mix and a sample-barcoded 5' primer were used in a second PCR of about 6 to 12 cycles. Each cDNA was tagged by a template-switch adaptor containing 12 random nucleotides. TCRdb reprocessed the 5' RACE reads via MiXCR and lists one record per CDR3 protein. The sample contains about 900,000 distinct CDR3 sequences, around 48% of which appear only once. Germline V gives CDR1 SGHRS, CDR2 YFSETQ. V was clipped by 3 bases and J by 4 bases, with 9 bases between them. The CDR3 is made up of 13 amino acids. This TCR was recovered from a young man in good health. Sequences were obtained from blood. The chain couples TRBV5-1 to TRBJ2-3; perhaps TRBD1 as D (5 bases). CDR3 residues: CASSWGLADTQYF. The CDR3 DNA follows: TGCGCCAGCAGCTGGGGCCTCGCAGATACGCAGTATTTT.